The TCR beta chain under discussion was sequenced for a study of cytomegalovirus exposure and HLA in healthy donors. On this clone: What it binds is not known.

Losses at the gene ends were 5 bases for V and 5 bases for J; bases not matched to a gene: 6. The germline V gene encodes CDR1 MNHEY and CDR2 SVGAGI. This CDR3 region has 14 residues. PCR primers comprised 60 Vbeta and 13 Jbeta primers. TCRdb's copy holds only in-frame clones and misses some; the assay was immunoSEQ multiplex PCR. The table records 110,000 or so clones, about 79% of them present only once. Study-level points and caveats: A later analysis linked a missense variant in DCLRE1C to the trimming of TCR beta V and J genes. Most sequenced TCRs were rare (though some public TCRs occurred in many donors).

The chain recombines TRBV6-5 with TRBJ1-3; 7 bases fit TRBD1. The receptor's source is a woman between 18 and 30 years old in good health and CMV-seronegative. Input material: PBMCs. CDR3 region: CASSQGEWRNTIYF. The CDR3 DNA reads as TGTGCCAGCAGTCAGGGGGAATGGAGAAACACCATATATTTT.